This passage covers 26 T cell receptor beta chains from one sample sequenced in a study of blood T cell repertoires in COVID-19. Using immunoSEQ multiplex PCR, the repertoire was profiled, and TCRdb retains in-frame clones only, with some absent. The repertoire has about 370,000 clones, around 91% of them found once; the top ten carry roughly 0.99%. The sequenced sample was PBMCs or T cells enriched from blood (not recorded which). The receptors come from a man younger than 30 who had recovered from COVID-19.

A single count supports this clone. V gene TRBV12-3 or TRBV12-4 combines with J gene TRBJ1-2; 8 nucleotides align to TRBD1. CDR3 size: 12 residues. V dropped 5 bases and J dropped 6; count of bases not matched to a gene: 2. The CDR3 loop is CASSGQGHGYTF. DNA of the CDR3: TGTGCCAGCAGTGGACAGGGCCATGGCTACACCTTC.

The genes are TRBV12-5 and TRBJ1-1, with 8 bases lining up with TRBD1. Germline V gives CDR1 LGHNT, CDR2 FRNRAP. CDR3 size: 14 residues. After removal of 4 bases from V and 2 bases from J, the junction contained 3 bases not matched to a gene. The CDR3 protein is CASGWGTGNTEAFF. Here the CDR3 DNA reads TGTGCTAGTGGTTGGGGGACAGGAAACACTGAAGCTTTCTTT.

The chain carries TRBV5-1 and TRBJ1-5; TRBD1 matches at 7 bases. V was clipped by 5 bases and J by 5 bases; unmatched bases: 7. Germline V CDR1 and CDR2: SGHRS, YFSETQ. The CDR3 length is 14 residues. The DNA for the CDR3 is TGCGCCAGCAGTCTACAGGGGCCAGATCAGCCCCAGCATTTT. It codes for CASSLQGPDQPQHF.

The CDR3 nucleotides are TGTGCCAGCTCACCCAGGACTGACACTGAAGCTTTCTTT. Translating it yields CASSPRTDTEAFF. The chain recombines TRBV18 with TRBJ1-1; no firm D call. The CDR3 spans 13 residues. V was pared by 3 bases and J by 3 bases, with 8 bases between. Germline-derived CDR1 and CDR2 are KGHSH and LQKENI.

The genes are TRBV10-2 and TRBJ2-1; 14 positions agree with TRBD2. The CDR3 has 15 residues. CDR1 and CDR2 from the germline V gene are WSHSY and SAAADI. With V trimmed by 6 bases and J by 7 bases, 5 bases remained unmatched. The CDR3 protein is CASRRLAGGINEQFF. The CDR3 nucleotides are TGCGCCAGCAGGAGACTAGCGGGGGGGATAAATGAGCAGTTCTTC.

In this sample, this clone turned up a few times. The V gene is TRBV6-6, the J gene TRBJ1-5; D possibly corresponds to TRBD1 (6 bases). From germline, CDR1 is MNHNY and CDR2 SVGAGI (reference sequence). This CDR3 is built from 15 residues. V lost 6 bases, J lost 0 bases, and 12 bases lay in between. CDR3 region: CASSDTGSSNQPQHF. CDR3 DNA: TGTGCCAGCAGCGACACAGGGTCTAGCAATCAGCCCCAGCATTTT.

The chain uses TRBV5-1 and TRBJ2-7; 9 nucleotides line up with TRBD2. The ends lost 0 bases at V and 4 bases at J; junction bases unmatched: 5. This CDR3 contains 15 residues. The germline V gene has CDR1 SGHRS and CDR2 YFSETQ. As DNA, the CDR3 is TGCGCCAGCAGCTTGGACAGGAGCGGGGGGTACGAGCAGTACTTC. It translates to CASSLDRSGGYEQYF.

This CDR3 is CASSLGPEAFF. CDR3 bases: TGTGCCAGCAGTCTTGGCCCTGAAGCTTTCTTT. The rearrangement uses TRBV25-1 and TRBJ1-1, with D hard to call. Trimming took 5 bases from V and 6 from J, leaving 7 bases between them. CDR1 is MGHDK, CDR2 SYGVNS, per germline. The CDR3 is 11 residues long.

The CDR3 bases are TGTGCCAGCAGCTTAGATCTCCGGGGAGAGACCCAGTACTTC. Translation: CASSLDLRGETQYF. The chain carries TRBV7-2 and TRBJ2-5, with a possible D match to TRBD2 (5 bases). Germline V gene sequence: CDR1 SGHTA, CDR2 FQGNSA. This CDR3 region has 14 residues. Trimming shortened V by 1 base and J by 4 bases, and 10 bases separated the two germline ends.

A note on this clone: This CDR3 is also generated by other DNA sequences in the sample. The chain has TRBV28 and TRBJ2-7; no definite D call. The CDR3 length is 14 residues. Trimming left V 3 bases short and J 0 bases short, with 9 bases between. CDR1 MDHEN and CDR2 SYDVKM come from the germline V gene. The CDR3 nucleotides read TGTGCCAGCAGTTTGACTGGAACCTCCTACGAGCAGTACTTC. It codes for CASSLTGTSYEQYF.

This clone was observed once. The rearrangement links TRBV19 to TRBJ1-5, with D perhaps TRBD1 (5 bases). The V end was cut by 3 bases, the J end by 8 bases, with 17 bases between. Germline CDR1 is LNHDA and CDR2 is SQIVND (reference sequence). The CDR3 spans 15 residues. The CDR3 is CASSMGLQTTKPQHF. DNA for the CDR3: TGTGCCAGTAGTATGGGACTCCAGACCACCAAGCCCCAGCATTTT.

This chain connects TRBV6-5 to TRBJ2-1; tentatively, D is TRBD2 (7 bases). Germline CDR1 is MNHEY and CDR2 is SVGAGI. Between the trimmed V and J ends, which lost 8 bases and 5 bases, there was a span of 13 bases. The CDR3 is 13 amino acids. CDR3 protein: CASLGGPHNEQFF. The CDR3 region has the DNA TGTGCCAGCCTGGGGGGGCCACACAATGAGCAGTTCTTC.

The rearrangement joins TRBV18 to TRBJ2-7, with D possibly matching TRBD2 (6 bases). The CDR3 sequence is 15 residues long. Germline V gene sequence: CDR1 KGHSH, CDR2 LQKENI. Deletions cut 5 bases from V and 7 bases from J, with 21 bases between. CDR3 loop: CASSSGLRSLGEQYF. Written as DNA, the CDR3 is TGTGCCAGCTCATCGGGACTGAGGAGTTTGGGTGAGCAGTACTTC.

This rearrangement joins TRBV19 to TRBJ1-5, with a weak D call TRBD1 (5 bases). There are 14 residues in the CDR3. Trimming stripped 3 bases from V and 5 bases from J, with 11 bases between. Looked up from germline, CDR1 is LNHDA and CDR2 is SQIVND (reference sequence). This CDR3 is CASSISGGDQPQHF. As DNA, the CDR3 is TGTGCCAGTAGTATCTCCGGGGGAGATCAGCCCCAGCATTTT.

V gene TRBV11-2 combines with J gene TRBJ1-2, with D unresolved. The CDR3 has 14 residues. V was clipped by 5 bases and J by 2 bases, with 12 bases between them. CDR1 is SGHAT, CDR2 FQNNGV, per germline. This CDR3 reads CASSPTTGNYGYTF. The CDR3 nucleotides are TGTGCCAGCAGCCCTACGACGGGAAACTATGGCTACACCTTC.

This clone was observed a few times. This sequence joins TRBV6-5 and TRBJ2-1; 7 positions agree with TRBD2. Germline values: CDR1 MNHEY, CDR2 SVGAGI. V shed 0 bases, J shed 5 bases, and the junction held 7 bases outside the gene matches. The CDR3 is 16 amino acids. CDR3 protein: CASSYSLAARNNEQFF. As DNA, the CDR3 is TGTGCCAGCAGTTACTCCCTAGCGGCCAGAAACAATGAGCAGTTCTTC.

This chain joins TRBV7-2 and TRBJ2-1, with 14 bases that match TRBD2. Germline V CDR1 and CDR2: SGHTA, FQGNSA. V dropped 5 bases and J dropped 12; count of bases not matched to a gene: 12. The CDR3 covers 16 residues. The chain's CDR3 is CASSPVGGLAGEGQFF. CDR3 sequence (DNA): TGTGCCAGCAGCCCAGTAGGGGGACTAGCGGGAGAGGGGCAGTTCTTC.

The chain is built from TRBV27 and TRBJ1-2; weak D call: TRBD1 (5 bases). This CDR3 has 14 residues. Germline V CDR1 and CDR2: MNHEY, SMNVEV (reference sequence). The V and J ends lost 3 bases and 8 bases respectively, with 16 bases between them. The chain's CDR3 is CASSLKAGLGGYTF. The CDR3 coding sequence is TGTGCCAGCAGTTTGAAGGCAGGGTTAGGCGGCTACACCTTC.

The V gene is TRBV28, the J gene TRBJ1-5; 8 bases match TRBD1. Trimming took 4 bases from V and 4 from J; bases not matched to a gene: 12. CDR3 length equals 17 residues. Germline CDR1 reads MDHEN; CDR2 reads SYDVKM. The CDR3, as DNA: TGTGCCAGCAGTTCACGACAGGGGAGAGGAGTGAATCAGCCCCAGCATTTT. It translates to CASSSRQGRGVNQPQHF.

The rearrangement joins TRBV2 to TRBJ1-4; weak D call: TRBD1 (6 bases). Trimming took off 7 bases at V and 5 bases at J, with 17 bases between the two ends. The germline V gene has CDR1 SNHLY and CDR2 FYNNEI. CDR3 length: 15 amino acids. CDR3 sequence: CASNRQATTNEKLFF. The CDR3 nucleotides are TGTGCCAGCAATAGACAGGCTACCACGAATGAAAAACTGTTTTTT. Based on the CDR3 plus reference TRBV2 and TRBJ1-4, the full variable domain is EPEVTQTPSHQVTQMGQEVILRCVPISNHLYFYWYRQILGQKVEFLVSFYNNEISEKSEIFDDQFSVERPDGSNFTLKIRSTKLEDSAMYFCASNRQATTNEKLFFGSGTQLSVL.

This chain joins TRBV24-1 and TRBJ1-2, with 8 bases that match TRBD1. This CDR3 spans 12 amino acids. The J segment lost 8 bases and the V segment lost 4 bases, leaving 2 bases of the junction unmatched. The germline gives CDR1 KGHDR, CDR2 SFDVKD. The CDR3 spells CATSDRQGGYTF. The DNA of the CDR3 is TGTGCCACCAGTGACAGACAGGGGGGCTACACCTTC.

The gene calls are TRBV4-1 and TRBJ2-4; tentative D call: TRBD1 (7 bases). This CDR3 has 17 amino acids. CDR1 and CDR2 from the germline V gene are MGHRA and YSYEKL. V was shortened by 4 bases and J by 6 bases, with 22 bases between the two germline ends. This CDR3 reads CASSPNLQGMGGNIQYF. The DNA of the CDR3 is TGCGCCAGCAGCCCGAACCTACAGGGGATGGGGGGAAACATTCAGTACTTC.

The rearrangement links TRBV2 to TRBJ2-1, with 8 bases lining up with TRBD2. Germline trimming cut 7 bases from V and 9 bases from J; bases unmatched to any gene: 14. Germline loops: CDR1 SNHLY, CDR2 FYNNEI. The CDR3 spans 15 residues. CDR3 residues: CASTPREGIGGEQFF. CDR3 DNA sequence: TGTGCCAGCACGCCCCGGGAGGGTATCGGGGGTGAGCAGTTCTTC.

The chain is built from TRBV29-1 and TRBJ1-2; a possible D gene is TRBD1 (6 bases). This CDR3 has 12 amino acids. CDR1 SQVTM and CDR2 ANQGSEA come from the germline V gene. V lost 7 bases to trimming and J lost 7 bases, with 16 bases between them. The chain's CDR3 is CSAPDRFRGYTF. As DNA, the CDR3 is TGCAGCGCACCCGACAGGTTCCGTGGCTACACCTTC.

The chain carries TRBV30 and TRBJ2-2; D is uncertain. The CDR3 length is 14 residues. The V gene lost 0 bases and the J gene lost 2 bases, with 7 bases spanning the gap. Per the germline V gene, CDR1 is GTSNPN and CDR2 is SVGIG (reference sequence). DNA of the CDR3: TGTGCCTGGAGTGTACTAATTAACACCGGGGAGCTGTTTTTT. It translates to CAWSVLINTGELFF. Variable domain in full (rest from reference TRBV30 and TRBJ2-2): SQTIHQWPATLVQPVGSPLSLECTVEGTSNPNLYWYRQAAGRGLQLLFYSVGIGQISSEVPQNLSASRPQDRQFILSSKKLLLSDSGFYLCAWSVLINTGELFFGEGSRLTVL.

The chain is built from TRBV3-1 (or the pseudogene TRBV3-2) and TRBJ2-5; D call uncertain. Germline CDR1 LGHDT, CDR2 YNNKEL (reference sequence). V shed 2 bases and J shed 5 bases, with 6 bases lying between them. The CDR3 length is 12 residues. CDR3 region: CASSQRRETQYF. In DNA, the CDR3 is TGTGCCAGCAGCCAACGGCGGGAGACCCAGTACTTC.